These 24 T cell receptor beta chains share one sample of origin, sequenced in a study of blood T cell repertoires in COVID-19. Only in-frame clones appear in the TCRdb table, and some are missing; sequencing was by immunoSEQ multiplex PCR. The profile shows roughly 160,000 clones, about 83% of them singletons. Sample: peripheral blood. The source of these receptors is a woman aged 65 to 85 who had recovered from COVID-19.

The chain couples TRBV12-5 to TRBJ2-1; TRBD2 matches at 9 bases. V gave up 0 bases and J gave up 4 bases; unmatched junction bases: 1. Germline CDR1 is LGHNT and CDR2 is FRNRAP. CDR3 size: 15 residues. The CDR3 sequence: CASGLVAGGYNEQFF. In nucleotides, the CDR3 is TGTGCTAGTGGTTTGGTGGCGGGGGGGTACAATGAGCAGTTCTTC.

The chain is built from TRBV6-5 and TRBJ1-1; possibly TRBD1 for D (6 bases). Germline CDR1 reads MNHEY; CDR2 reads SVGAGI. V was pared by 4 bases and J by 1 base, with 10 bases between. The CDR3 extends over 14 amino acids. In DNA form, the CDR3 reads TGTGCCAGCAGTTCCCCGGGACAGAACACTGAAGCTTTCTTT. Translated: CASSSPGQNTEAFF.

The chain couples TRBV9 to TRBJ1-3, with 9 bases matching TRBD1. Trimming removed 3 bases from V and 9 bases from J; junction bases left unmatched: 7. This CDR3 is 14 amino acids long. The germline CDR1 and CDR2 sequences are SGDLS and YYNGEE. The CDR3 reads CASSEAGTGRTIYF. The CDR3 bases are TGTGCCAGCAGCGAGGCTGGGACAGGGCGCACCATATATTTT.

The rearrangement uses TRBV29-1 and TRBJ1-2; the match to TRBD1 covers 7 bases. Germline trimming cut 8 bases from V and 4 bases from J; bases unmatched to any gene: 4. The V gene's germline CDR1 is SQVTM and CDR2 ANQGSEA. The CDR3 sequence is 11 residues long. The CDR3 spells CSSQGGYGYTF. CDR3 coding DNA: TGCAGCTCCCAGGGGGGCTATGGCTACACCTTC.

The gene calls are TRBV5-1 and TRBJ1-2; 7 bases map to TRBD1. Germline V gives CDR1 SGHRS, CDR2 YFSETQ. J was trimmed by 3 bases and V by 8 bases; bases with no gene match: 10. CDR3 size: 14 residues. The CDR3 is CASSPTGRDYGYTF. The DNA for the CDR3 is TGCGCCAGTTCACCGACAGGGAGAGACTATGGCTACACCTTC.

This chain connects TRBV27 to TRBJ2-2; D call uncertain. Per germline, CDR1 MNHEY and CDR2 SMNVEV (reference sequence). This CDR3 is 17 amino acids long. Trimming shortened V by 4 bases and J by 3 bases, and 18 bases separated the two germline ends. The CDR3 nucleotides read TGTGCCAGCAGTTCCCCGGGTCTCCTCACGTACACCGGGGAGCTGTTTTTT. Amino acid sequence: CASSSPGLLTYTGELFF.

This chain uses TRBV20-1 with TRBJ2-3; TRBD2 is a possible D gene (5 bases). Germline CDR1 reads DFQATT; CDR2 reads SNEGSKA (reference sequence). The CDR3 extends over 11 amino acids. Deletions cut 0 bases from V and 8 bases from J, with 6 bases between. The CDR3 protein is CSARDGGTQYF. The CDR3 DNA sequence: TGCAGTGCTAGAGATGGAGGTACGCAGTATTTT.

CDR3 region: CASSLRGQQKAGELFF. The CDR3 DNA is TGTGCCAGCAGCTTGAGGGGACAGCAGAAGGCCGGGGAGCTGTTTTTT. V gene TRBV5-5 combines with J gene TRBJ2-2; 7 positions agree with TRBD1. Germline CDR1 and CDR2: SGHKS and YYEKEE (reference sequence). The CDR3 runs 16 residues. V shed 1 base, J shed 6 bases, and the junction held 9 bases outside the gene matches.

The V gene is TRBV5-1, the J gene TRBJ2-7; 13 bases line up with TRBD2. The CDR3 is made up of 17 amino acids. Unmatched junction bases numbered 8, after V lost 1 base and J lost 4 bases. Looked up from germline, CDR1 is SGHRS and CDR2 is YFSETQ. The chain's CDR3 is CASSLPRTSGGPYEQYF. The CDR3 DNA sequence: TGCGCCAGCAGCTTGCCCCGGACTAGCGGGGGTCCATACGAGCAGTACTTC.

The genes are TRBV29-1 and TRBJ1-1, with D unresolved. The germline V gene has CDR1 SQVTM and CDR2 ANQGSEA. The CDR3 extends over 13 amino acids. V was clipped by 5 bases and J by 1 base, with 11 bases between them. The CDR3 DNA sequence: TGCAGCGTTAGTGTCAGGAAGAACACTGAAGCTTTCTTT. Its protein product is CSVSVRKNTEAFF. The variable domain in full, with the rest retrieved from reference TRBV29-1 and TRBJ1-1, is SAVISQKPSRDICQRGTSLTIQCQVDSQVTMMFWYRQQPGQSLTLIATANQGSEATYESGFVIDKFPISRPNLTFSTLTVSNMSPEDSSIYLCSVSVRKNTEAFFGQGTRLTVV.

This clone was seen a few times. The CDR3 protein is CASSLGPTGFTGELFF. The CDR3 region has the DNA TGCGCCAGCAGCTTGGGACCGACAGGGTTCACCGGGGAGCTGTTTTTT. This chain joins TRBV5-1 and TRBJ2-2, with 7 bases aligning to TRBD1. The junction had 6 bases not matched to a gene; V was cut back by 0 bases and J by 4 bases. Germline loops: CDR1 SGHRS, CDR2 YFSETQ. This CDR3 is built from 16 residues.

This clone was observed a few times. V and J are TRBV6-5 and TRBJ2-1; tentatively, D is TRBD1 (5 bases). V shed 1 base and J shed 1 base, with 11 bases lying between them. Looked up from germline, CDR1 is MNHEY and CDR2 is SVGAGI. The CDR3 is 16 residues long. CDR3 residues: CASSYLGKGSYNEQFF. In DNA, the CDR3 is TGTGCCAGCAGTTACTTAGGGAAGGGGTCCTACAATGAGCAGTTCTTC.

This clone has just one count. J is TRBJ1-3 and V is TRBV6-6, with D perhaps TRBD1 (5 bases). The CDR3 covers 16 residues. Trimming pared 2 bases from V and 8 bases from J, leaving 19 bases between. Per the germline V gene, CDR1 is MNHNY and CDR2 is SVGAGI (reference sequence). CDR3: CASSYPPLGGVDTIYF. For the CDR3, the DNA is TGTGCCAGCAGTTACCCTCCCCTTGGGGGGGTGGACACCATATATTTT.

This chain links TRBV28 with TRBJ1-5; D is ambiguous. The CDR3 consists of 17 residues. Between the trimmed V and J ends, which lost 6 bases and 7 bases, there was a span of 25 bases. Per the germline V gene, CDR1 is MDHEN and CDR2 is SYDVKM. The CDR3: CASRVGLHHKTTQPQHF. The CDR3 nucleotides are TGTGCCAGCAGGGTTGGGCTGCACCACAAAACCACCCAGCCCCAGCATTTT.

There are a few counts of this clone. This chain uses TRBV3-1 (or the pseudogene TRBV3-2) with TRBJ1-6; a weak D match, TRBD1 (5 bases). Germline V gene data show CDR1 as LGHDT and CDR2 as YNNKEL (reference sequence). The length of the CDR3 is 15 residues. V shed 1 base and J shed 7 bases, with 11 bases lying between them. The CDR3 nucleotides read TGTGCCAGCAGCCAAGTAGGCAGGGCCAATTCACCCCTCCACTTT. As protein: CASSQVGRANSPLHF.

V gene TRBV6-2 or TRBV6-3 combines with J gene TRBJ1-2; no reliable D call. V was clipped by 6 bases and J by 2 bases, with 10 bases between them. The CDR3 loop spans 13 amino acids. The germline CDR1 and CDR2 sequences are MNHEY and SVGEGT. The CDR3 DNA is TGTGCCAGCAGCAGTGCGAGGAACTATGGCTACACCTTC. Its protein is CASSSARNYGYTF.

J is TRBJ1-2 and V is TRBV5-1; D not resolved. V was pared by 0 bases and J by 5 bases, with 11 bases between. Germline assignment: CDR1 SGHRS and CDR2 YFSETQ. This CDR3 has 14 residues. The CDR3 DNA sequence: TGCGCCAGCAGCTTGGGTGCCGGGGAGTATGGCTACACCTTC. Translated, it gives CASSLGAGEYGYTF.

V gene TRBV6-1 combines with J gene TRBJ2-5, with 8 bases that match TRBD1. The CDR3 has 16 amino acids. In germline, CDR1 is MNHNS, CDR2 SASEGT. V shed 1 base, J shed 5 bases, and the junction held 9 bases outside the gene matches. The CDR3 loop is CASSEGPTGGQETQYF. For the CDR3, the DNA is TGTGCCAGCAGTGAAGGGCCCACAGGGGGACAGGAGACCCAGTACTTC.

The chain uses TRBV3-1 (or the pseudogene TRBV3-2) and TRBJ1-3; possibly TRBD1 for D (5 bases). This CDR3 is built from 13 residues. V was shortened by 7 bases and J by 2 bases, with 9 bases between the two germline ends. Germline CDR1 is LGHDT and CDR2 is YNNKEL (reference sequence). CDR3 in DNA: TGTGCCAGCAAGGCGGGGCCTGGAAACACCATATATTTT. Translation: CASKAGPGNTIYF.

J is TRBJ2-5 and V is TRBV10-3; 8 bases line up with TRBD2. The CDR3 is 15 amino acids. With V trimmed by 6 bases and J by 3 bases, 9 bases remained unmatched. Germline CDR1 ENHRY, CDR2 SYGVKD. The CDR3 sequence: CAIRASGSAEETQYF. The CDR3 DNA follows: TGTGCCATCAGGGCTAGCGGGTCCGCCGAAGAGACCCAGTACTTC.

A single count supports this clone. This chain connects TRBV4-1 to TRBJ2-1; 12 bases line up with TRBD2. The V and J ends lost 5 bases and 9 bases, in that order; junction bases with no gene match: 8. The CDR3 length is 15 residues. Looked up from germline, CDR1 is MGHRA and CDR2 is YSYEKL. This chain's CDR3 is CASSSPSGGAPEQFF. CDR3 nucleotide sequence: TGCGCCAGCAGCTCCCCTAGCGGGGGGGCCCCTGAGCAGTTCTTC.

The sample holds a few counts of this clone. The chain recombines TRBV3-1 (or the pseudogene TRBV3-2) with TRBJ2-2; possibly TRBD2 for D (5 bases). Germline V gene sequence: CDR1 LGHDT, CDR2 YNNKEL (reference sequence). V shed 4 bases and J shed 4 bases, with 10 bases lying between them. This CDR3 is built from 14 residues. This CDR3 is CASSPLRGTGELFF. CDR3 in DNA: TGTGCCAGCAGCCCCCTCCGGGGCACCGGGGAGCTGTTTTTT.

This chain uses TRBV25-1 with TRBJ2-3; the D is unclear. This CDR3 region has 15 residues. V was cut by 2 bases and J by 2 bases, with 11 bases left in between. Germline CDR1 and CDR2: MGHDK and SYGVNS. CDR3 coding DNA: TGTGCCAGCAGTGAACTTTTGCGCCCCACAGATACGCAGTATTTT. Its translation: CASSELLRPTDTQYF.

This clone was counted a single time. CDR3 residues: CSVIAGAGGYTF. CDR3 nucleotide sequence: TGCAGCGTTATTGCTGGAGCCGGGGGCTACACCTTC. The genes are TRBV29-1 and TRBJ1-2; D not resolved. The CDR3 length is 12 residues. In germline, CDR1 is SQVTM, CDR2 ANQGSEA. V lost 5 bases, J lost 8 bases, and 15 bases lay in between.